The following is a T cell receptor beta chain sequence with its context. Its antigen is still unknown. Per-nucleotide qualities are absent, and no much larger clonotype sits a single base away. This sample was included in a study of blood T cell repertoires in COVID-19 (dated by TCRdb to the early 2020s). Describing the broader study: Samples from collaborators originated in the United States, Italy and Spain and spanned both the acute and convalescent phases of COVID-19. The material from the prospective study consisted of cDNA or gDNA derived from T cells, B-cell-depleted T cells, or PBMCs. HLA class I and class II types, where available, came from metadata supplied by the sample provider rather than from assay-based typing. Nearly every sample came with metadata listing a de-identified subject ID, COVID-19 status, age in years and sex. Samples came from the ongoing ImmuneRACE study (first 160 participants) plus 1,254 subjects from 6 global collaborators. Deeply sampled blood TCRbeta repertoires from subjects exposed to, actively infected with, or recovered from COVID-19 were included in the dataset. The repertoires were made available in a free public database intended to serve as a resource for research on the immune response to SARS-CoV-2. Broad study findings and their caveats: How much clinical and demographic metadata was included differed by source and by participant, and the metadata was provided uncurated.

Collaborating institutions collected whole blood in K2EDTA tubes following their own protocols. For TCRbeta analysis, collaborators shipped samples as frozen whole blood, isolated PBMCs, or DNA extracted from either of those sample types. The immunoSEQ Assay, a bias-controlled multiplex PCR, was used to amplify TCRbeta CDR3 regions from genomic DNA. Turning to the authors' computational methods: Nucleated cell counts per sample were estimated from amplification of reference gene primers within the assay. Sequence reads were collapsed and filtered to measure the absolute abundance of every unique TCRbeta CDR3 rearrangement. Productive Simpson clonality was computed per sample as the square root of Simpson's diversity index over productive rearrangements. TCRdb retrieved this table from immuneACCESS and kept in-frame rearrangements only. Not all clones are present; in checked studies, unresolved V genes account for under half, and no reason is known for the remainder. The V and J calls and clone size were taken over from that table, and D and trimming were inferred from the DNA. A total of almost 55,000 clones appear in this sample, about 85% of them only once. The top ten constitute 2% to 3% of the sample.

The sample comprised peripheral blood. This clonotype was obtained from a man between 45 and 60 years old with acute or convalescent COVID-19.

CDR3 region: CSAEGTGGYNEQFF. The sequence in DNA is TGCAGCGCTGAGGGGACAGGGGGTTACAATGAGCAGTTCTTC. The chain uses TRBV29-1 and TRBJ2-1; 11 bases in between match TRBD1. Including cysteine and phenylalanine, the CDR3 has 14 amino acids. Of all the DNA, just the CDR3 is kept, 42 bases in frame from base 1. Relative to germline, V is missing 7 bases and J is missing 4 bases, with 6 bases of the junction outside any gene match. The germline V gene sets CDR1 to SQVTM and CDR2 to ANQGSEA.